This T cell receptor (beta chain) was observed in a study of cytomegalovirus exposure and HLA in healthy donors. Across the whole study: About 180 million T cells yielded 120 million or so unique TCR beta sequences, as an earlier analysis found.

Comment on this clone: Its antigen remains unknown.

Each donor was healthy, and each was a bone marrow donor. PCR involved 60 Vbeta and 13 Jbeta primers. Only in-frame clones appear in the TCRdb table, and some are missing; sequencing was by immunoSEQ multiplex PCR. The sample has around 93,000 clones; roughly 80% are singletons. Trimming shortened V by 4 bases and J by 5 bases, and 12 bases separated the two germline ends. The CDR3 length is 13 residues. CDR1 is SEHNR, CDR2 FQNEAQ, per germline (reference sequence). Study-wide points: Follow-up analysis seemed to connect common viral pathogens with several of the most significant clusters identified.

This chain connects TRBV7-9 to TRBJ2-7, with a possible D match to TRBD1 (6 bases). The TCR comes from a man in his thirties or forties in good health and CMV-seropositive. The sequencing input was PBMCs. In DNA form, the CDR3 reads TGTGCCAGCAGCTCCTTACAGGGAAACGAGCAGTACTTC. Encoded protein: CASSSLQGNEQYF.